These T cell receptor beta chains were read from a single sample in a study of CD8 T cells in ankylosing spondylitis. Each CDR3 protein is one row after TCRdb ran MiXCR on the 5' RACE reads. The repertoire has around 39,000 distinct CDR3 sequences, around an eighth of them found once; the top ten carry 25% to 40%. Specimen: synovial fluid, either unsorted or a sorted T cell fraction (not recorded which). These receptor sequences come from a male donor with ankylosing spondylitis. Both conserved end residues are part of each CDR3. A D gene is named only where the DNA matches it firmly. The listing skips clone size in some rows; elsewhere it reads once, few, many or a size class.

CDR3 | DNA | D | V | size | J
CSARPRDPTNTEAFF | TGCAGTGCTAGACCCCGGGACCCAACGAACACTGAAGCTTTCTTT | NA | TRBV20-1 | many | TRBJ1-1
CASSYEQSYEQYF | TGTGCCAGCAGTTACGAACAGTCCTACGAGCAGTACTTC | NA | TRBV6-5 | medium-sized | TRBJ2-7
CASSGPGGNEQYF | TGTGCCAGCAGTGGCCCGGGGGGGAACGAGCAGTACTTC | TRBD2 | TRBV3-1 | NA | TRBJ2-7
CASSIDIRDGEYF | TGTGCCAGCAGCATAGATATCCGGGACGGGGAGTACTTC | NA | TRBV11-2 | many | TRBJ2-7
CASSQEIRREIQETQYF | TGCGCCAGCAGCCAAGAAATAAGGCGGGAGATCCAAGAGACCCAGTACTTC | TRBD2 | TRBV4-1 | few | TRBJ2-5
CAWRALGGTEAFF | TGTGCCTGGAGGGCCTTGGGGGGCACTGAAGCTTTCTTT | NA | TRBV30 | NA | TRBJ1-1
CASSFEGINYGYTF | TGTGCCAGCAGCTTCGAGGGAATTAACTATGGCTACACCTTC | NA | TRBV5-5 | few | TRBJ1-2
CSASPTGRVTDTQYF | TGCAGTGCTAGCCCGACAGGGAGGGTAACAGATACGCAGTATTTT | NA | TRBV20-1 | few | TRBJ2-3
CASSPDRDRGEETQYF | TGTGCCAGCTCACCAGATAGAGACAGGGGTGAAGAGACCCAGTACTTC | TRBD1 | TRBV18 | many | TRBJ2-5
CASAGLGADEQFF | TGTGCCAGCGCGGGGCTAGGGGCGGATGAGCAGTTCTTC | NA | TRBV6-1 | few | TRBJ2-1
CAWSVGEDTEAFF | TGTGCCTGGAGTGTAGGGGAGGACACTGAAGCTTTCTTT | NA | TRBV30 | few | TRBJ1-1
CASSLRSYEQYF | TGTGCCAGCAGCCTTAGGTCCTACGAGCAGTACTTC | NA | TRBV6-2/TRBV6-3 | NA | TRBJ2-7
CASSQTGMNTEAFF | TGTGCCAGCAGTCAGACAGGGATGAACACTGAAGCTTTCTTT | TRBD1 | TRBV12-3/TRBV12-4 | NA | TRBJ1-1
CASSGSMVSAEQYF | TGTGCCAGCAGTGGTAGCATGGTCTCCGCCGAGCAGTACTTC | NA | TRBV27 | NA | TRBJ2-7
CSASGTSGRYNEQFF | TGCAGTGCTTCTGGGACTAGCGGGAGGTACAATGAGCAGTTCTTC | TRBD2 | TRBV20-1 | few | TRBJ2-1
CASSGRYNEQFF | TGTGCCAGCAGCGGGAGGTACAATGAGCAGTTCTTC | NA | TRBV5-6 | many | TRBJ2-1
CATSDPQTGELFF | TGTGCCACCAGTGACCCTCAAACCGGGGAGCTGTTTTTT | NA | TRBV24-1 | few | TRBJ2-2
CASSSPGTEFYEQYF | TGTGCCAGCAGCTCCCCTGGGACGGAATTTTACGAGCAGTACTTC | NA | TRBV5-5 | NA | TRBJ2-7
CSPEFGDTQYF | TGCAGCCCCGAATTCGGGGATACGCAGTATTTT | NA | TRBV29-1 | many | TRBJ2-3
CSAPSPPGTGKDYGYTF | TGCAGTGCTCCCTCTCCTCCAGGGACAGGGAAGGACTATGGCTACACCTTC | TRBD1 | TRBV20-1 | NA | TRBJ1-2
CASRKRTVYEQYF | TGTGCCAGCCGAAAACGGACGGTGTACGAGCAGTACTTC | NA | TRBV6-1 | many | TRBJ2-7
CASSLFRTSGANEQFF | TGCGCCAGCAGCTTGTTTCGGACTAGCGGGGCAAATGAGCAGTTCTTC | TRBD2 | TRBV5-1 | many | TRBJ2-1
CASSQGAGLRYEQYF | TGTGCCAGCAGCCAAGGAGCGGGGCTTCGCTACGAGCAGTACTTC | TRBD2 | TRBV14 | few | TRBJ2-7
CASSFGTSTQETQYF | TGTGCCAGCAGCTTTGGGACTAGCACTCAAGAGACCCAGTACTTC | TRBD2 | TRBV7-3 | NA | TRBJ2-5
CASSLGSAGYNEQFF | TGTGCCAGCAGCTTAGGGTCTGCGGGCTACAATGAGCAGTTCTTC | NA | TRBV7-2 | NA | TRBJ2-1
CSVEGALTVNPYNEQFF | TGCAGCGTTGAGGGGGCCCTGACAGTCAACCCCTACAATGAGCAGTTCTTC | NA | TRBV29-1 | medium-sized | TRBJ2-1
CASSAIREQYF | TGTGCCAGCAGCGCAATACGGGAGCAGTACTTC | NA | TRBV5-8 | few | TRBJ2-7
CASSLGTSGNEQYF | TGTGCCAGCAGCTTAGGGACTAGCGGGAACGAGCAGTACTTC | TRBD2 | TRBV7-6 | few | TRBJ2-7
CASSPGTGGNEQYF | TGTGCCAGCAGTCCCGGGACAGGGGGAAACGAGCAGTACTTC | TRBD1 | TRBV27 | few | TRBJ2-7
CASSLRGNEQFF | TGTGCCAGCAGTTTAAGAGGCAATGAGCAGTTCTTC | NA | TRBV28 | many | TRBJ2-1
CASSTDRIEQFF | TGTGCCAGCAGCACCGACAGGATCGAGCAGTTCTTC | NA | TRBV11-2 | few | TRBJ2-1
CAWRRLTGGKVAGELFF | TGTGCCTGGAGAAGATTAACAGGGGGCAAAGTCGCCGGGGAGCTGTTTTTT | TRBD1 | TRBV30 | many | TRBJ2-2
CASSPKPGGFGEAFF | TGTGCCAGCAGCCCCAAGCCGGGAGGGTTTGGTGAAGCTTTCTTT | NA | TRBV9 | many | TRBJ1-1
CASSQGSSDYLNEQFF | TGCGCCAGCAGCCAAGGCTCTTCGGACTACCTCAATGAGCAGTTCTTC | NA | TRBV4-3 | few | TRBJ2-1